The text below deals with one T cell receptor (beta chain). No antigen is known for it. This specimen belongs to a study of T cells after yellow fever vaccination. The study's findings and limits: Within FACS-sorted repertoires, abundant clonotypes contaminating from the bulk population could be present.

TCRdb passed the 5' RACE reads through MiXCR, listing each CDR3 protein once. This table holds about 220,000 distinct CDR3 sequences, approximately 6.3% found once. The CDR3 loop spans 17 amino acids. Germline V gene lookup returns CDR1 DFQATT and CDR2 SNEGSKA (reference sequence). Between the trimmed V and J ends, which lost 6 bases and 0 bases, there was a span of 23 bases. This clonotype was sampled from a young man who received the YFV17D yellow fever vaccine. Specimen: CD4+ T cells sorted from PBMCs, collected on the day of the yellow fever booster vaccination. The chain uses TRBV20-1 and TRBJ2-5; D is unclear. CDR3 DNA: TGCAGTGCCGAAACGTGGGAAGCTGGGATTAACCAAGAGACCCAGTACTTC. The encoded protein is CSAETWEAGINQETQYF.